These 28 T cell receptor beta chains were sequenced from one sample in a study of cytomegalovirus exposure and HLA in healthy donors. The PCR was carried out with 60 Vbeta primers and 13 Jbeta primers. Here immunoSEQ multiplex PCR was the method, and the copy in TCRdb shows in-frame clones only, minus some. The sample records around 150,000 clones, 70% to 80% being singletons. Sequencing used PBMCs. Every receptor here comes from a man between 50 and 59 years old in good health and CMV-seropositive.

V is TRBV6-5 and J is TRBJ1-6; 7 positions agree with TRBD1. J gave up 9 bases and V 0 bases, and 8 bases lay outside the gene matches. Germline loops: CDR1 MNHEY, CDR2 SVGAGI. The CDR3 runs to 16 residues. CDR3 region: CASSYSPGGVGSPLHF. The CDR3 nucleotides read TGTGCCAGCAGTTACTCTCCAGGGGGTGTCGGTTCACCCCTCCACTTT.

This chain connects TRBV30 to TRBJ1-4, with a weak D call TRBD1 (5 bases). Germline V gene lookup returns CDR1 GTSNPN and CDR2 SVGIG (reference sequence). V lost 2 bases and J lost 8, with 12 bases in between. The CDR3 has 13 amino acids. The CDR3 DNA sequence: TGTGCCTGGAGTTTAGACAGATGGGAAAAACTGTTTTTT. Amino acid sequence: CAWSLDRWEKLFF.

The CDR3 loop reads CASSEDRNTEAFF. CDR3 coding DNA: TGTGCCAGCAGTGAAGACAGAAACACTGAAGCTTTCTTT. This chain connects TRBV2 to TRBJ1-1, with D unclear. This CDR3 is 13 amino acids long. The germline V gene encodes CDR1 SNHLY and CDR2 FYNNEI. V was trimmed by 1 base and J by 2 bases, leaving 5 bases between them.

CDR3 DNA sequence: TGTGCCAGCAGTCCGGGGGGTCACTACAATGAGCAGTTCTTC. This gives the protein CASSPGGHYNEQFF. The chain carries TRBV27 and TRBJ2-1; the match to TRBD2 covers 7 bases. V trimming: 5 bases; J trimming: 3 bases; junction bases outside the gene matches: 4. The CDR3 is made up of 14 amino acids. Germline CDR1 is MNHEY and CDR2 is SMNVEV (reference sequence).

The CDR3 here is CASSRGQGAMNTIYF. For the CDR3, the DNA is TGCGCCAGCAGTAGGGGACAGGGGGCGATGAACACCATATATTTT. This chain connects TRBV10-2 to TRBJ1-3; 12 bases fit TRBD1. Losses at the gene ends were 5 bases for V and 7 bases for J; bases not matched to a gene: 6. The CDR3 runs to 15 residues. Germline V gives CDR1 WSHSY, CDR2 SAAADI.

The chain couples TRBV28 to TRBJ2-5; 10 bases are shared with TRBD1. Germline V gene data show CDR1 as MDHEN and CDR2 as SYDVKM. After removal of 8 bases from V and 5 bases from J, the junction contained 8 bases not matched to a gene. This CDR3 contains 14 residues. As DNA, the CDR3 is TGTGCCAGCTTCTCGACAGGGGGCGAGGAGACCCAGTACTTC. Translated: CASFSTGGEETQYF.

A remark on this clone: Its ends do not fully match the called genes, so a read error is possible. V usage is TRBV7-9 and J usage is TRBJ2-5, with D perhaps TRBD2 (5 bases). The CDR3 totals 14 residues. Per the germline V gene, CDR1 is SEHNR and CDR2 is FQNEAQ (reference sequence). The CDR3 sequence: CSSSLVPGEETQYF. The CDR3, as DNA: TGTTCCAGCAGCTTAGTCCCCGGGGAAGAGACCCAGTACTTC.

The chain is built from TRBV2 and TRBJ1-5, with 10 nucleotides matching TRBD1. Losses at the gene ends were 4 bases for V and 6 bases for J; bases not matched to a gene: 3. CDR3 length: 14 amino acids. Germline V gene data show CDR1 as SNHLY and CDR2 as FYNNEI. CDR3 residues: CASSGQGAGQPQHF. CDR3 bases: TGTGCCAGCAGTGGACAGGGGGCCGGTCAGCCCCAGCATTTT.

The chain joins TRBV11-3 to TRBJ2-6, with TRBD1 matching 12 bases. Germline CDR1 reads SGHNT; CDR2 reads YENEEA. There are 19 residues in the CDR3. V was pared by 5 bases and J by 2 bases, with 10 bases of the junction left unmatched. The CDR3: CASSARTGTGGAGANVLTF. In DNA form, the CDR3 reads TGTGCCAGCAGCGCGCGCACCGGGACAGGGGGCGCTGGGGCCAACGTCCTGACTTTC.

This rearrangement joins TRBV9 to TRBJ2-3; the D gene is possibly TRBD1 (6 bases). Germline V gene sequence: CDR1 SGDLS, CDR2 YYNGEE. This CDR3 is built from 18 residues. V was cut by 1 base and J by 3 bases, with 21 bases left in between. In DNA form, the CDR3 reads TGTGCCAGCAGCGTACAGGGGACCACCCCTATGAGGACAGATACGCAGTATTTT. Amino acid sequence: CASSVQGTTPMRTDTQYF.

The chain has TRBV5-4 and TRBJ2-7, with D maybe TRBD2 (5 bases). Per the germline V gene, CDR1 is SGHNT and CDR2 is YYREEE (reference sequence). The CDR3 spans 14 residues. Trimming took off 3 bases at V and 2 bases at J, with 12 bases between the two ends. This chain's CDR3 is CASSSLSGTYEQYF. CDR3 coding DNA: TGTGCCAGCAGCTCCCTCAGCGGTACCTACGAGCAGTACTTC.

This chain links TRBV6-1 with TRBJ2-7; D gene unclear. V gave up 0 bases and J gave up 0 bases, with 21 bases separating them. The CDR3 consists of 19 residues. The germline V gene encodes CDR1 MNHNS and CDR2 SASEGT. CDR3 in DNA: TGTGCCAGCAGTGAAGCGCTAGGTTCTTACACCCGGATCTCCTACGAGCAGTACTTC. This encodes CASSEALGSYTRISYEQYF.

The CDR3 nucleotides read TGTGCCAGCAGTGTGCAACTAGCGGGAGGGCCCCACTACGAGCAGTACTTC. Protein: CASSVQLAGGPHYEQYF. The chain combines TRBV2 with TRBJ2-7; 13 positions match TRBD2. J lost 3 bases, V lost 4 bases, and 9 bases had no gene match. The CDR3 consists of 17 residues. Germline lookup yields CDR1 SNHLY and CDR2 FYNNEI.

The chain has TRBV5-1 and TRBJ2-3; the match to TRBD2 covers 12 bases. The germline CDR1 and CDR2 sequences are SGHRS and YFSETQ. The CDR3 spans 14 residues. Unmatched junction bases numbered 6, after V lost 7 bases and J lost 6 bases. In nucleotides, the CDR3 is TGCGCCAGCGACCCTAGCGGGAGGGGGGATACGCAGTATTTT. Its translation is CASDPSGRGDTQYF. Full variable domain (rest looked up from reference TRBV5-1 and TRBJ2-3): KAGVTQTPRYLIKTRGQQVTLSCSPISGHRSVSWYQQTPGQGLQFLFEYFSETQRNKGNFPGRFSGRQFSNSRSEMNVSTLELGDSALYLCASDPSGRGDTQYFGPGTRLTVL.

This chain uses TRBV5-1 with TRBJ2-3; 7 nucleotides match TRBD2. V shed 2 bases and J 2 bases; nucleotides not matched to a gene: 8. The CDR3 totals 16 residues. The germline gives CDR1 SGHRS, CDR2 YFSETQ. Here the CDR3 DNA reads TGCGCCAGCAGCTTCCTTCCTCTAGCGGACACAGATACGCAGTATTTT. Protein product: CASSFLPLADTDTQYF.

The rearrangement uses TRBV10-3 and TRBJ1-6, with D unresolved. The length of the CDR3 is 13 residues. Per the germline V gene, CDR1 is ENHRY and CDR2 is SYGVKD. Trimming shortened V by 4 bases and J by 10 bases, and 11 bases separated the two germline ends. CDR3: CAISGEGMSPLHF. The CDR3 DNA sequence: TGTGCCATCAGTGGGGAGGGTATGTCACCCCTCCACTTT.

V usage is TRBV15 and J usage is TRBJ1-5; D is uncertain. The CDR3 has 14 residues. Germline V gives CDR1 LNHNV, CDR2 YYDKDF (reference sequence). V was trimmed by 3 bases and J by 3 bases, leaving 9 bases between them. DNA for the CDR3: TGTGCCACCAGCAGGGGAGAGGACAATCAGCCCCAGCATTTT. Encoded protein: CATSRGEDNQPQHF.

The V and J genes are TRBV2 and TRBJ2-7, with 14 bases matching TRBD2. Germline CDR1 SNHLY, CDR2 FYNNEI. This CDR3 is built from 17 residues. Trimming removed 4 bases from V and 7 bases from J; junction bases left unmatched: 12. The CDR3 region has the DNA TGTGCCAGCAGTGCCGGAACCGGGACTAGCGGGAGTGGTGAGCAGTACTTC. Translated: CASSAGTGTSGSGEQYF. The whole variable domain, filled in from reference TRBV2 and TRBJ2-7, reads EPEVTQTPSHQVTQMGQEVILRCVPISNHLYFYWYRQILGQKVEFLVSFYNNEISEKSEIFDDQFSVERPDGSNFTLKIRSTKLEDSAMYFCASSAGTGTSGSGEQYFGPGTRLTVT.

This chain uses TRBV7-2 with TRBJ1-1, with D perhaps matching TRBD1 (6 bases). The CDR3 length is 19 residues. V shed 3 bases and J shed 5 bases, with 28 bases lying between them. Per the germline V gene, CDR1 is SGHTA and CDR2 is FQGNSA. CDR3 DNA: TGTGCCAGCAGCTTTTTTATGTTGGGGGGGCCTGAGTTTTGGACTGAAGCTTTCTTT. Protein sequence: CASSFFMLGGPEFWTEAFF.

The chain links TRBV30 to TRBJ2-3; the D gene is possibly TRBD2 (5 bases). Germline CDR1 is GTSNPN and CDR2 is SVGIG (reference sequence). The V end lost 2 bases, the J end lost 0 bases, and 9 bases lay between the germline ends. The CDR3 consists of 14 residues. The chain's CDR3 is CAWSPSGSTDTQYF. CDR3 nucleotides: TGTGCCTGGAGTCCCTCGGGGAGCACAGATACGCAGTATTTT. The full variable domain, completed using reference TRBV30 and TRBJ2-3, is SQTIHQWPATLVQPVGSPLSLECTVEGTSNPNLYWYRQAAGRGLQLLFYSVGIGQISSEVPQNLSASRPQDRQFILSSKKLLLSDSGFYLCAWSPSGSTDTQYFGPGTRLTVL.

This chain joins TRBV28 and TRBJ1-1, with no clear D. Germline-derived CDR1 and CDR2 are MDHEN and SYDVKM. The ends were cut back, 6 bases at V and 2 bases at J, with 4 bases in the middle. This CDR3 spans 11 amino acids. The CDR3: CASRLNTEAFF. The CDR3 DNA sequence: TGTGCCAGCAGACTTAACACTGAAGCTTTCTTT.

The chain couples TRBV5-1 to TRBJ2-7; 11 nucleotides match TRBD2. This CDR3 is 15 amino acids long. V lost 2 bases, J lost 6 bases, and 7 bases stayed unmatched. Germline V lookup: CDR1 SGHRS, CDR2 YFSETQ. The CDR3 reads CASSFVTSGMSEQYF. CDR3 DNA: TGCGCCAGCAGCTTTGTGACTAGCGGGATGTCCGAGCAGTACTTC.

In DNA, the CDR3 is TGTGCCAGCAGTGTCAGGGAGGAGAACACTGAAGCTTTCTTT. It codes for CASSVREENTEAFF. The rearrangement links TRBV6-5 to TRBJ1-1, with D tentatively TRBD1 (5 bases). Per germline, CDR1 MNHEY and CDR2 SVGAGI. The V and J ends lost 5 bases and 1 base respectively, with 11 bases between them. The CDR3 has 14 amino acids.

The CDR3 DNA reads as TGTTCCACGACTAGCGGGCCTTACGAGCAGTACTTC. Protein sequence: CSTTSGPYEQYF. The V call is TRBV30, the J call TRBJ2-7; 10 nucleotides line up with TRBD2. There are 12 residues in the CDR3. Germline CDR1 and CDR2: GTSNPN and SVGIG (reference sequence).

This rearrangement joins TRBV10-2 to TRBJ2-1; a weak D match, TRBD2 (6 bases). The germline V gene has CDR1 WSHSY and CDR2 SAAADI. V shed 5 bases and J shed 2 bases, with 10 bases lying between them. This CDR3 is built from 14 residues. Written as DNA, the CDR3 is TGCGCCAGCAGTTCGGGGACTCCCTACAATGAGCAGTTCTTC. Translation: CASSSGTPYNEQFF.

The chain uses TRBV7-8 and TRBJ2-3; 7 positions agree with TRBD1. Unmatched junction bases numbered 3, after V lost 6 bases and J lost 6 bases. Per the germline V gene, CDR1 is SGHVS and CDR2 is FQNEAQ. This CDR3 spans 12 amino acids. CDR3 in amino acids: CASRATGDTQYF. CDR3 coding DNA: TGTGCCAGCAGGGCGACAGGGGATACGCAGTATTTT.

The CDR3 region has the DNA TGTGCCAGCGGGGACCCGCGGGAGGGCCCAGAGACCCAGTACTTC. Translation gives CASGDPREGPETQYF. The chain recombines TRBV28 with TRBJ2-5; the match to TRBD2 covers 9 bases. There are 15 residues in the CDR3. Germline V gives CDR1 MDHEN, CDR2 SYDVKM. The ends lost 8 bases at V and 4 bases at J; junction bases unmatched: 11.

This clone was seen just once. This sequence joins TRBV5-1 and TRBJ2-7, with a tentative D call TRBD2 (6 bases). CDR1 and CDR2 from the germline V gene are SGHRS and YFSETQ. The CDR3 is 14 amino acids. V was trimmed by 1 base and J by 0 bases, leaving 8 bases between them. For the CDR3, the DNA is TGCGCCAGCAGCTTGAGTAGCGGCTCCTACGAGCAGTACTTC. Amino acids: CASSLSSGSYEQYF.